Many counts were recorded for the clone carrying this T cell receptor (beta chain). What it binds is not known. The source of the sample is a study of T-cell reconstitution after alpha-beta-depleted transplantation in children. The study, taken as a whole, reports: Diversity and T-cell counts at one year after transplant derived mostly from new T cells. Recipient T cells and thymic progenitors that survived were the source of the high TCRbeta diversity seen at day 60 in some patients.

CDR3 size: 16 residues. Germline V CDR1 and CDR2: MNHNS, SASEGT. The trim removed 8 bases at V and 2 bases at J, leaving 10 bases unmatched. The TCRbeta library incorporated unique molecular identifiers. One entry per CDR3 protein results from TCRdb running MiXCR on the PCR reads. The data hold about 110,000 distinct CDR3 sequences, with about a tenth observed a single time. The chain recombines TRBV6-1 with TRBJ2-7; 12 bases are a match to TRBD2. The origin of this receptor is a boy aged 2-15 years with acute lymphoblastic leukemia, due to receive a stem cell transplant. Sequenced material: PBMCs, taken before TCRalphabeta/CD19-depleted stem cell transplant. CDR3 region: CASDILAGGMAYEQYF. The CDR3 DNA reads as TGTGCCAGCGACATACTAGCGGGAGGTATGGCCTACGAGCAGTACTTC.